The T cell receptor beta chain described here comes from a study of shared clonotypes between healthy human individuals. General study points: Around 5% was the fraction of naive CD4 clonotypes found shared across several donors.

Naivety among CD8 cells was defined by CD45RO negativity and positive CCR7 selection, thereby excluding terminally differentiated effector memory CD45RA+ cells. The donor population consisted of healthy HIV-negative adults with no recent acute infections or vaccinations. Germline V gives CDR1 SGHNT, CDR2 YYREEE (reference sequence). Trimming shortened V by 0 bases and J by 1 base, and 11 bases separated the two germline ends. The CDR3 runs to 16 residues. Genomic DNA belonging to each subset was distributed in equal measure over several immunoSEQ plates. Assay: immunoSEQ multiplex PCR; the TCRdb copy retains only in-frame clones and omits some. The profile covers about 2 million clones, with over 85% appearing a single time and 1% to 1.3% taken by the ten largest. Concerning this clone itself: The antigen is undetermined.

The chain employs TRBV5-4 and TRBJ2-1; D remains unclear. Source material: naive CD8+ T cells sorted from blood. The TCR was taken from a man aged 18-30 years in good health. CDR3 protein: CASSLDQGRSYNEQFF. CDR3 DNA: TGTGCCAGCAGCTTGGACCAAGGTCGGTCCTACAATGAGCAGTTCTTC.